The 22 T cell receptor beta chains below come from one sample, sequenced in a study of blood T cell repertoires in COVID-19 (dated by TCRdb to the early 2020s). The library was generated by the immunoSEQ multiplex PCR assay. Here the immuneACCESS table is served through TCRdb, limited to in-frame sequences with V and J called. Missing clones are a known gap in these copies; in checked studies unresolved V genes cover under half, and the rest lacks a known reason. A total of around 100,000 clones appear in this sample, 80% to 90% of them only once. 15% to 17% of the sample rests with the top ten. The specimen sequenced was peripheral blood. The source is a human donor in a cohort sampled during active COVID-19.

This clone was observed a handful of times. The chain is built from TRBV2 and TRBJ1-2; 10 bases fit TRBD1. Germline V gene lookup returns CDR1 SNHLY and CDR2 FYNNEI. With 5 bases clipped from V and 5 bases from J, the junction kept 2 bases outside the gene matches. This CDR3 is 13 amino acids long. The chain's CDR3 is CASSPGQGYGYTF. CDR3 coding DNA: TGTGCCAGCAGTCCGGGACAGGGGTATGGCTACACCTTC.

The chain is built from TRBV7-9 and TRBJ2-7, with D maybe TRBD2 (5 bases). The CDR3 contains 15 residues. Germline V gene lookup returns CDR1 SEHNR and CDR2 FQNEAQ (reference sequence). The V and J ends lost 2 bases and 4 bases respectively, with 15 bases between them. CDR3 nucleotide sequence: TGTGCCAGCAGCTTACCTACCGAGGGCGAATACGAGCAGTACTTC. Its protein product is CASSLPTEGEYEQYF.

The J gene is TRBJ2-7, the V gene TRBV5-1; D gene unclear. The germline V gene has CDR1 SGHRS and CDR2 YFSETQ. The CDR3 is 14 residues long. V gave up 0 bases and J gave up 0 bases, with 7 bases separating them. The CDR3 DNA reads as TGCGCCAGCAGCTTGGGACTGAGCTCCTACGAGCAGTACTTC. This translates into CASSLGLSSYEQYF.

The rearrangement links TRBV18 to TRBJ1-4; 9 bases fit TRBD1. This CDR3 comprises 15 residues. The V segment lost 1 base and the J segment 6 bases; nucleotides outside the gene matches: 3. In germline, CDR1 is KGHSH, CDR2 LQKENI. The CDR3 coding sequence is TGTGCCAGCTCACCACAAAGGACAGGGGATGAAAAACTGTTTTTT. Translating gives CASSPQRTGDEKLFF.

On this clone itself: Sequence at one end of the junction differs from germline and may be a read error. The chain has TRBV7-7 and TRBJ2-1; tentatively, D is TRBD1 (5 bases). From germline, CDR1 is SSHAT and CDR2 FNYEAQ (reference sequence). The CDR3 loop spans 17 amino acids. Written as DNA, the CDR3 is TGTGCTAGCAGCTTAACGACAGTGAATGAACTGCACAATGAGCAGTTCTTC. Translating it yields CASSLTTVNELHNEQFF.

The chain links TRBV3-1 (or the pseudogene TRBV3-2) to TRBJ1-4; D is possibly TRBD1 (6 bases). The germline V and J ends were trimmed by 5 bases and 5 bases, with 9 bases remaining between them. Per germline, CDR1 LGHDT and CDR2 YNNKEL (reference sequence). The CDR3 is 13 amino acids. CDR3 coding DNA: TGTGCCAGCAGCGGGACACTGAATGAAAAACTGTTTTTT. It specifies CASSGTLNEKLFF.

CDR3: CASSLLAPTGAVETQYF. The CDR3 nucleotides are TGTGCCAGCAGTTTATTAGCTCCGACAGGGGCAGTGGAGACCCAGTACTTC. This chain uses TRBV27 with TRBJ2-5; 8 bases align to TRBD1. Losses at the gene ends were 1 base for V and 5 bases for J; bases not matched to a gene: 12. CDR1 is MNHEY, CDR2 SMNVEV, per germline (reference sequence). This CDR3 spans 17 amino acids.

Regarding this clone: The same CDR3 arises from other DNA sequences in this sample as well. This chain links TRBV3-1 (or the pseudogene TRBV3-2) with TRBJ1-1, with D perhaps matching TRBD1 (6 bases). CDR1 is LGHDT and CDR2 is YNNKEL in the germline V gene (reference sequence). Trimming stripped 3 bases from V and 7 bases from J, with 6 bases between. The length of the CDR3 is 11 residues. The CDR3, as DNA: TGTGCCAGCAGCCAGACAGGTGAAGCTTTCTTT. This codes for CASSQTGEAFF.

The CDR3 DNA follows: TGTGCCAGCAGTGAAGGGGCAGGGATCGCTCAGCCCCAGCATTTT. Translating gives CASSEGAGIAQPQHF. The chain uses TRBV6-1 and TRBJ1-5, with a possible D match to TRBD1 (5 bases). Germline CDR1 reads MNHNS; CDR2 reads SASEGT. V gave up 1 base and J gave up 6 bases, with 13 bases separating them. The CDR3 runs to 15 residues.

This rearrangement joins TRBV15 to TRBJ1-6, with a weak D call TRBD1 (5 bases). Per germline, CDR1 LNHNV and CDR2 YYDKDF (reference sequence). Trimming pared 0 bases from V and 7 bases from J, leaving 10 bases between. This CDR3 has 15 amino acids. The CDR3 nucleotides read TGTGCCACCAGCAGAGACCAGGGTGGGAATTCACCCCTCCACTTT. Translation gives CATSRDQGGNSPLHF.

This chain joins TRBV4-1 and TRBJ2-7; 7 bases are a match to TRBD1. The J segment lost 2 bases and the V segment lost 5 bases, leaving 3 bases of the junction unmatched. Per the germline V gene, CDR1 is MGHRA and CDR2 is YSYEKL. This CDR3 has 13 residues. CDR3 sequence reads: CASSRQGAYEQYF. The CDR3 coding sequence is TGCGCCAGCAGCAGACAGGGTGCCTACGAGCAGTACTTC.

This chain links TRBV7-3 with TRBJ1-1; D is undetermined. This CDR3 comprises 13 residues. V was shortened by 3 bases and J by 1 base, with 6 bases between the two germline ends. Germline assignment: CDR1 SGHTA and CDR2 FQGTGA. The CDR3 DNA reads TGTGCCAGCAGCTTTGGGAGGAACACTGAAGCTTTCTTT. This encodes CASSFGRNTEAFF.

The chain has TRBV7-9 and TRBJ2-3; 8 nucleotides match TRBD1. The trim removed 6 bases at V and 6 bases at J, leaving 8 bases unmatched. The germline CDR1 and CDR2 sequences are SEHNR and FQNEAQ (reference sequence). This CDR3 has 14 amino acids. The CDR3 sequence is CASSRTGNIDTQYF. DNA for the CDR3: TGTGCCAGCAGTCGGACAGGGAATATCGATACGCAGTATTTT.

This clone is labeled as medium-sized. CDR3 in amino acids: CASHYRGVTEAFF. CDR3 nucleotide sequence: TGTGCCAGCCATTACAGGGGGGTCACTGAAGCTTTCTTT. J is TRBJ1-1 and V is TRBV5-5, with 8 bases identical to TRBD1. The germline V gene encodes CDR1 SGHKS and CDR2 YYEKEE (reference sequence). The CDR3 totals 13 residues. V trimming: 7 bases; J trimming: 4 bases; junction bases outside the gene matches: 6.

The CDR3 sequence: CASSLSGGQSYGYTF. The CDR3 DNA reads as TGTGCCAGCAGCCTCTCAGGGGGTCAGAGCTATGGCTACACCTTC. V usage is TRBV3-1 (or the pseudogene TRBV3-2) and J usage is TRBJ1-2; 7 bases map to TRBD1. Losses at the gene ends were 4 bases for V and 4 bases for J; bases not matched to a gene: 9. The CDR3 extends over 15 amino acids. Germline V CDR1 and CDR2: LGHDT, YNNKEL (reference sequence).

The table lists this clone with a few counts. The rearrangement joins TRBV6-2 or TRBV6-3 to TRBJ2-7; D is uncertain. The CDR3 is 12 amino acids. CDR1 and CDR2 (germline): MNHEY, SVGEGT. V was shortened by 6 bases and J by 4 bases, with 10 bases between the two germline ends. CDR3 sequence reads: CASSLQLYEQYF. CDR3 DNA: TGTGCCAGCAGCCTACAGCTATACGAGCAGTACTTC.

The chain carries TRBV27 and TRBJ1-2; a possible D gene is TRBD1 (6 bases). The germline CDR1 and CDR2 sequences are MNHEY and SMNVEV (reference sequence). V lost 2 bases and J lost 6, with 16 bases in between. This CDR3 comprises 15 residues. CDR3 coding DNA: TGTGCCAGCAGTTTAAGGGGAGGGGGGACACATGGCTACACCTTC. Its translation: CASSLRGGGTHGYTF.

The chain links TRBV6-6 to TRBJ1-6; 10 nucleotides align to TRBD1. The CDR3 contains 18 residues. The V gene end was trimmed by 5 bases and the J gene end by 7 bases; junction bases not matched to a gene: 14. The germline gives CDR1 MNHNY, CDR2 SVGAGI (reference sequence). DNA of the CDR3: TGTGCCAGCAGTCCCCTCGCCTTTCCGGGACAGGGGAATTCACCCCTCCACTTT. Its translation is CASSPLAFPGQGNSPLHF.

The rearrangement uses TRBV6-2 or TRBV6-3 and TRBJ1-5; 9 positions agree with TRBD1. The length of the CDR3 is 19 residues. Losses at the gene ends were 5 bases for V and 2 bases for J; bases not matched to a gene: 16. CDR1 is MNHEY and CDR2 is SVGEGT in the germline V gene. The CDR3 sequence: CASSTLRDRVFVGNQPQHF. The CDR3 DNA is TGTGCCAGCAGTACACTCCGGGACAGGGTATTCGTGGGCAATCAGCCCCAGCATTTT.

The rearrangement uses TRBV6-6 and TRBJ1-5, with D possibly being TRBD1 (6 bases). Trimming shortened V by 5 bases and J by 1 base, and 15 bases separated the two germline ends. The CDR3 has 16 amino acids. In germline, CDR1 is MNHNY, CDR2 SVGAGI (reference sequence). Here the CDR3 reads CASSRNRASSNQPQHF. CDR3 DNA sequence: TGTGCCAGCAGTCGAAACAGGGCTTCAAGCAATCAGCCCCAGCATTTT.

The rearrangement joins TRBV7-9 to TRBJ1-1; TRBD1 aligns across 7 bases. The CDR3 length is 15 residues. Losses at the gene ends were 3 bases for V and 2 bases for J; bases not matched to a gene: 6. From germline, CDR1 is SEHNR and CDR2 FQNEAQ (reference sequence). Written as DNA, the CDR3 is TGTGCCAGCAGCTTCCCGGGACAGCTAAACACTGAAGCTTTCTTT. It encodes CASSFPGQLNTEAFF.

The chain carries TRBV14 and TRBJ2-7; D is uncertain. Deletions cut 5 bases from V and 3 bases from J, with 20 bases between. CDR3 size: 16 residues. Germline CDR1 and CDR2: SGHDN and FVKESK. CDR3 residues: CASSSSLFQSDYEQYF. The CDR3 nucleotides are TGTGCCAGCAGCTCATCTTTATTCCAGTCCGACTACGAGCAGTACTTC.